This TCR beta chain was identified in a study of blood T cell repertoires in COVID-19. At the level of the study: Acute and convalescent COVID-19 samples came from the United States, Italy and Spain. The cDNA or gDNA used as material had been derived from T cells, B-cell-depleted T cells, or PBMCs.

CDR3 length equals 15 residues. Germline CDR1 is MNHEY and CDR2 is SMNVEV (reference sequence). The J segment lost 8 bases and the V segment lost 5 bases, leaving 8 bases of the junction unmatched. In the original analysis: From reference gene primer amplification, estimates of nucleated cell counts were derived. TCRdb keeps only in-frame clones here, not all; method: immunoSEQ multiplex PCR. V, J and clone size reflect that table, while D and trimming were determined from the DNA. In the table there are some 140,000 clones, around 79% of which are singletons. This clone has more than one count but fewer than ten. Seattle enrolled patients during active infection and tracked them longitudinally.

This receptor was identified in a woman between 70 and 85 years old with COVID-19, enrolled during active disease. V gene TRBV27 combines with J gene TRBJ1-4; 10 bases match TRBD1. The material sequenced was peripheral blood. CDR3 bases: TGTGCCAGCAGTCAAGGGGGACAGGGGAGGGAAAAACTGTTTTTT. Encoded protein: CASSQGGQGREKLFF.